Listed below are T cell receptor beta chains from one sample, sequenced in a study of vaccination and CD4 T cells after COVID-19. For these TCRs, the target antigens are not known. TCRdb ran MiXCR on the PCR reads and lists one entry per CDR3 protein. Among roughly 18,000 distinct CDR3 sequences listed, 44% were seen once. Sequencing was performed on CD4+ T cells from blood, cultured in vitro, taken about 7 months after SARS-CoV-2 vaccination. Receptors originate from a human donor who had recovered from COVID-19. Each CDR3 is given with its conserved first and last residue. A D gene is named only where the DNA matches it firmly. Part of the rows lack a size; the others show once, few, many or a class for expanded clones.

few | TRBJ2-7 | 15 | TRBV19 | - | CASSIGTSPSYEQYF | TGTGCCAGTAGTATTGGGACATCCCCCTCCTACGAGCAGTACTTC
- | TRBJ2-3 | 17 | TRBV21-1 | - | CASSKALWGEVADTQYF | TGTGCCAGCAGCAAAGCGCTCTGGGGGGAAGTAGCAGATACGCAGTATTTT
- | TRBJ2-7 | 12 | TRBV14 | - | CASSPKGSRKYF | TGTGCCAGCAGCCCCAAAGGTTCTAGGAAGTACTTC
large | TRBJ2-7 | 15 | TRBV10-3 | TRBD2 | CAIRGTSGAVYEQYF | TGTGCCATCAGGGGGACTAGCGGGGCGGTCTACGAGCAGTACTTC
- | TRBJ1-6 | 18 | TRBV19 | TRBD1 | CASSLWTGRDSYNSPLHF | TGTGCCAGTAGTCTTTGGACAGGGCGAGACTCCTATAATTCACCCCTCCACTTT
- | TRBJ2-7 | 17 | TRBV6-4 | - | CASTPKDEALPSYEQYF | TGTGCCAGCACCCCCAAGGATGAGGCCTTACCTTCCTACGAGCAGTACTTC
- | TRBJ2-7 | 13 | TRBV21-1 | - | CASSHLWASEQYF | TGTGCCAGCAGCCACCTCTGGGCCAGCGAGCAGTACTTC
- | TRBJ2-1 | 13 | TRBV24-1 | - | CATSDRGYNEQFF | TGTGCCACCAGTGATCGGGGTTACAATGAGCAGTTCTTC
few | TRBJ1-6 | 13 | TRBV7-2 | - | CASSLVAGSPLHF | TGTGCCAGCAGCTTAGTGGCGGGTTCACCCCTCCACTTT
few | TRBJ2-3 | 15 | TRBV20-1 | TRBD2 | CSAPTSGRISGTQYF | TGCAGTGCTCCAACTAGCGGGAGAATATCCGGTACGCAGTATTTT
- | TRBJ1-5 | 12 | TRBV28 | - | CASSLYVQPQHF | TGTGCCAGCAGTTTATATGTTCAGCCCCAGCATTTT
- | TRBJ2-1 | 14 | TRBV7-2 | - | CASSLLSTPNEQFF | TGTGCCAGCAGCTTATTAAGTACTCCCAATGAGCAGTTCTTC
few | TRBJ1-2 | 15 | TRBV15 | TRBD1 | CATSRATGGAYGYTF | TGTGCCACCAGCAGAGCTACAGGGGGAGCCTATGGCTACACCTTC
few | TRBJ2-5 | 15 | TRBV21-1 | - | CASSNWDRGWETQYF | TGTGCCAGCAGCAACTGGGACAGGGGTTGGGAGACCCAGTACTTC
- | TRBJ1-1 | 14 | TRBV19 | - | CASSITGLNTEAFF | TGTGCCAGTAGTATAACCGGGTTGAACACTGAAGCTTTCTTT
- | TRBJ2-3 | 16 | TRBV20-1 | TRBD2 | CSASASGAFRTDTQYF | TGCAGTGCTAGCGCTAGCGGCGCCTTCCGCACAGATACGCAGTATTTT
few | TRBJ1-1 | 12 | TRBV6-1 | - | CASSLGHTEAFF | TGTGCCAGCAGCCTAGGGCACACTGAAGCTTTCTTT
- | TRBJ1-1 | 13 | TRBV30 | - | CAWSVRGGNEAFF | TGTGCCTGGAGTGTACGGGGGGGAAATGAAGCTTTCTTT
- | TRBJ1-2 | 13 | TRBV18 | - | CASSPGRSYGYTF | TGTGCCAGCTCACCTGGCAGGTCCTATGGCTACACCTTC
- | TRBJ2-5 | 13 | TRBV5-4 | - | CASSLDVGETQYF | TGTGCCAGCAGCTTGGACGTAGGGGAGACCCAGTACTTC
few | TRBJ2-3 | 16 | TRBV7-2 | TRBD1 | CASSLIITGGTDTQYF | TGTGCCAGCAGCCTAATTATTACAGGGGGCACAGATACGCAGTATTTT
- | TRBJ2-3 | 16 | TRBV6-1 | - | CASSRGGRLSTDTQYF | TGTGCCAGCAGTCGAGGGGGGCGACTGAGCACAGATACGCAGTATTTT
few | TRBJ1-2 | 13 | TRBV7-2 | - | CASSLQASYGYTF | TGTGCCAGCAGCTTGCAGGCGAGCTATGGCTACACCTTC
few | TRBJ2-5 | 15 | TRBV19 | TRBD1 | CASSAGTGGAETQYF | TGTGCCAGTAGTGCGGGGACAGGAGGGGCTGAGACCCAGTACTTC
- | TRBJ2-3 | 15 | TRBV7-9 | - | CASSVGGFLSHTQYF | TGTGCCAGCAGCGTAGGTGGTTTTTTATCCCATACGCAGTATTTT
few | TRBJ1-2 | 12 | TRBV2 | TRBD1 | CASSGTGDGYTF | TGTGCCAGCAGTGGGACAGGGGATGGCTACACCTTC
once | TRBJ1-4 | 14 | TRBV20-1 | - | CSARDGLVNEKLFF | TGCAGTGCTAGAGATGGGCTTGTGAATGAAAAACTGTTTTTT
- | TRBJ1-6 | 17 | TRBV11-2 | TRBD1 | CASSLEPGQGAYSPLHF | TGTGCCAGCAGCCTCGAACCCGGACAGGGGGCTTATTCACCCCTCCACTTT
- | TRBJ2-1 | 13 | TRBV19 | - | CASSRGTGNEQFF | TGTGCCAGTAGTCGGGGAACAGGCAATGAGCAGTTCTTC
few | TRBJ2-3 | 14 | TRBV7-2 | - | CASSLAGTTDTQYF | TGTGCCAGCAGCTTAGCGGGGACCACAGATACGCAGTATTTT
- | TRBJ1-1 | 16 | TRBV20-1 | TRBD1 | CSARSPGQAFNTEAFF | TGCAGTGCTAGGAGTCCGGGACAGGCATTTAACACTGAAGCTTTCTTT
few | TRBJ1-2 | 14 | TRBV7-9 | TRBD1 | CASSLDRFQHGYTF | TGTGCCAGCAGCTTGGACAGGTTTCAGCATGGCTACACCTTC
- | TRBJ2-2 | 12 | TRBV7-3 | - | CASSIGGGELFF | TGTGCCAGCAGCATAGGGGGCGGGGAGCTGTTTTTT
- | TRBJ1-6 | 17 | TRBV4-2 | TRBD1 | CASSQVLGQLTNSPLHF | TGTGCCAGCAGCCAAGTACTGGGACAGCTCACTAATTCACCCCTCCACTTT
- | TRBJ1-1 | 14 | TRBV18 | - | CASSPQGKDTEAFF | TGTGCCAGCTCACCCCAGGGAAAGGACACTGAAGCTTTCTTT
- | TRBJ2-5 | 14 | TRBV20-1 | - | CSARASEFRETQYF | TGCAGTGCTAGGGCTAGCGAGTTTCGAGAGACCCAGTACTTC
- | TRBJ2-5 | 18 | TRBV7-9 | - | CASSLVTFRVSLQETQYF | TGTGCCAGCAGCTTAGTGACTTTCAGGGTTTCTCTCCAAGAGACCCAGTACTTC
- | TRBJ2-7 | 16 | TRBV4-2 | - | CASSRDSSGLSYEQYF | TGTGCCAGCAGCCGGGACAGTAGCGGGCTCTCCTACGAGCAGTACTTC
- | TRBJ1-6 | 13 | TRBV19 | - | CASSIGSNSPLHF | TGTGCCAGTAGTATCGGCAGTAATTCACCCCTCCACTTT
few | TRBJ2-1 | 14 | TRBV6-2/TRBV6-3 | TRBD2 | CASSGTSGLNEQFF | TGTGCCAGCAGCGGGACTAGCGGCCTCAATGAGCAGTTCTTC
few | TRBJ2-5 | 12 | TRBV20-1 | - | CSAVQLQETQYF | TGCAGTGCCGTCCAACTCCAAGAGACCCAGTACTTC
- | TRBJ2-7 | 15 | TRBV11-3 | - | CASSSMPGPTYEQYF | TGTGCCAGCAGCTCGATGCCGGGTCCTACCTACGAGCAGTACTTC